What follows are 9 T cell receptor beta chains derived from one specimen sequenced in a study of T cell responses to AZD1222 COVID-19 vaccine. Assay: immunoSEQ multiplex PCR; the TCRdb copy retains only in-frame clones and omits some. The sample has around 170,000 clones; more than 75% are singletons. The sequenced sample was peripheral blood, obtained on day 0 of AZD1222 vaccination. The receptor set was obtained from an adult in good health.

The V gene is TRBV19, the J gene TRBJ2-3; 13 bases match TRBD2. Germline lookup yields CDR1 LNHDA and CDR2 SQIVND (reference sequence). The CDR3 runs to 18 residues. Trimming at V came to 5 bases and at J to 4 bases, leaving 12 bases not matched to a gene. In DNA, the CDR3 is TGTGCCAGTAGTTTCCCCGGGACTAGCGGGATCGAGTCAGATACGCAGTATTTT. It codes for CASSFPGTSGIESDTQYF. Looking up the rest from reference TRBV19 and TRBJ2-3 gives the full variable domain: DGGITQSPKYLFRKEGQNVTLSCEQNLNHDAMYWYRQDPGQGLRLIYYSQIVNDFQKGDIAEGYSVSREKKESFPLTVTSAQKNPTAFYLCASSFPGTSGIESDTQYFGPGTRLTVL.

The J gene is TRBJ2-1, the V gene TRBV24-1; tentatively, D is TRBD2 (6 bases). Trimming removed 5 bases from V and 3 bases from J, with 10 bases in between. The CDR3 spans 14 residues. Germline CDR1 and CDR2: KGHDR and SFDVKD. CDR3 DNA sequence: TGTGCCACCAGTGGGCTAGCGAACTACAATGAGCAGTTCTTC. This codes for CATSGLANYNEQFF.

This clone was recorded once. The chain employs TRBV24-1 and TRBJ1-2, with a tentative D call TRBD1 (6 bases). Trimming took off 4 bases at V and 0 bases at J, with 11 bases between the two ends. The CDR3 totals 15 residues. CDR1 KGHDR and CDR2 SFDVKD come from the germline V gene. CDR3 protein: CATSDPQGTNYGYTF. In DNA, the CDR3 is TGTGCCACCAGTGACCCGCAGGGGACTAACTATGGCTACACCTTC.

This clone was seen once. In DNA, the CDR3 is TGCGCCAGCAGTGGGGTCGGGCCTTATGGCTACACCTTC. It is translated as CASSGVGPYGYTF. The V call is TRBV10-2, the J call TRBJ1-2; D gene ambiguous. The germline V gene encodes CDR1 WSHSY and CDR2 SAAADI. Deletions cut 4 bases from V and 5 bases from J, with 11 bases between. The CDR3 runs 13 residues.

V is TRBV29-1 and J is TRBJ1-5; 8 positions agree with TRBD1. The V gene end was trimmed by 6 bases and the J gene end by 11 bases; junction bases not matched to a gene: 12. Germline V gene lookup returns CDR1 SQVTM and CDR2 ANQGSEA. This CDR3 contains 13 residues. CDR3 loop: CSVRPTGASAQHF. CDR3 nucleotides: TGCAGCGTGAGACCGACAGGGGCATCGGCCCAGCATTTT.

The V call is TRBV2, the J call TRBJ1-1; D is ambiguous. This CDR3 has 14 amino acids. Looked up from germline, CDR1 is SNHLY and CDR2 is FYNNEI. Trimming removed 4 bases from V and 3 bases from J, with 12 bases in between. CDR3 loop: CASSANQGYTEAFF. DNA of the CDR3: TGTGCCAGCAGTGCTAACCAAGGCTACACTGAAGCTTTCTTT.

The chain recombines TRBV6-5 with TRBJ1-1; the D is unclear. Germline values: CDR1 MNHEY, CDR2 SVGAGI. Trimming took 0 bases from V and 3 from J, leaving 8 bases between them. CDR3 size: 14 residues. CDR3: CASSYSKGYTEAFF. The CDR3 DNA reads as TGTGCCAGCAGTTACTCGAAGGGATACACTGAAGCTTTCTTT.

The chain uses TRBV4-2 and TRBJ2-1; TRBD2 is a possible D gene (6 bases). Germline-derived CDR1 and CDR2 are LGHNA and YNFKEQ. The CDR3 loop spans 16 amino acids. The V gene lost 3 bases and the J gene lost 7 bases, with 19 bases spanning the gap. The CDR3 here is CASSQASLGAGNEQFF. As DNA, the CDR3 is TGTGCCAGCAGCCAGGCCTCCTTAGGGGCGGGGAATGAGCAGTTCTTC.

V and J are TRBV29-1 and TRBJ1-2; tentatively, D is TRBD1 (6 bases). The CDR3 length is 14 residues. Germline CDR1 SQVTM, CDR2 ANQGSEA. Trimming stripped 3 bases from V and 5 bases from J, with 16 bases between. For the CDR3, the DNA is TGCAGCGTTGACAGGGATGGAGGGGGGTATGGCTACACCTTC. This codes for CSVDRDGGGYGYTF.